The clone carrying this T cell receptor (beta chain) was observed a handful of times. This record belongs to a study of T-cell reconstitution after alpha-beta-depleted transplantation in children. Germline trimming cut 3 bases from V and 3 bases from J; bases unmatched to any gene: 5. The CDR3 contains 14 residues. The germline CDR1 and CDR2 sequences are SGHRS and YFSETQ. Unique molecular identifiers were built into the TCRbeta library. TCRdb reprocessed the PCR reads with MiXCR, giving one entry per CDR3 protein. The table includes a few hundred thousand distinct CDR3 sequences, 9.5% to 10% detected once.

The receptor was isolated from a human donor who donated a stem cell graft to a child with SCID. V gene TRBV5-1 combines with J gene TRBJ2-5; 7 bases align to TRBD2. This sample comprised PBMCs from the stem cell graft donor, obtained from the stem cell graft. The CDR3: CASSSLGGKETQYF. DNA of the CDR3: TGCGCCAGCAGCTCCTTGGGGGGGAAAGAGACCCAGTACTTC.